This T cell receptor (beta chain) was found in a study of shared clonotypes between healthy human individuals. Study context: The study drew on a couple of women and a few men aged 18 to 49 as donors. Notes on the study in general: Relative to memory subsets, naive subsets generally showed larger estimated richness. It was only blood that was sampled, and tissue repertoires likely differ.

This clone was seen ten or more times. Its antigen is still unknown. Produced via immunoSEQ multiplex PCR; TCRdb's table is partial and in-frame only. The sample lists some 980,000 clones; approximately 80% were seen once. The CDR3 sequence is 11 residues long. Germline V gives CDR1 MDHEN, CDR2 SYDVKM. Trimming shortened V by 10 bases and J by 7 bases, and 10 bases separated the two germline ends. Source material: memory CD4+ T cells sorted from blood. Subset in this sample: CD45RA-negative fraction. The TCR comes from a man aged 18 to 30 in good health. The genes are TRBV28 and TRBJ1-4, with D hard to call. The CDR3 is CATDGGEKLFF. CDR3 bases: TGTGCCACCGACGGCGGTGAAAAACTGTTTTTT.